The clone carrying this T cell receptor (beta chain) came up a few times. These data come from a study of blood T cells in healthy people across ages. Germline values: CDR1 SGHTA, CDR2 FQGNSA. Trimming pared 2 bases from V and 10 bases from J, leaving 18 bases between. CDR3 length equals 15 residues. A second PCR of roughly 7 to 11 cycles used a sample-barcoded 5' primer and a J-beta primer mix. TCRdb redid the calling of the 5' RACE reads with MiXCR, one entry per CDR3 protein. Found here are about 1.7 million distinct CDR3 sequences, roughly 27% of them singletons; the top ten hold about 8%. This sequence originates from a woman in her thirties in good health. Sample: blood. V is TRBV7-2 and J is TRBJ2-1; D is unclear. CDR3 in amino acids: CASSLSSGSSYEQFF. CDR3 nucleotides: TGTGCCAGCAGCTTATCGTCAGGATCATCCTACGAGCAGTTCTTC.